These T cell receptor beta chains were read from a single sample in a study of T-cell memory formation after mild COVID-19. MiXCR, applied by TCRdb to the 5' RACE reads, yields one record per CDR3 protein. The sample holds about 360,000 distinct CDR3 sequences, 13% seen once. Sequenced input: PBMCs or a T cell subset sorted from them (not recorded which). The receptors stem from a man aged 18 to 29 who had mild COVID-19 (a few samples of this study predate the infection). Cell type and time point are not known. Both conserved end residues are part of each CDR3. Fields, in order: clone size, J gene, D gene, V gene, CDR3 protein, CDR3 DNA. The D gene is left open where the match is weak. Some rows mark clone size as missing; the rest say once, few, many or name a class of expanded clone.

size: NA; J: TRBJ2-3; D: NA; V: TRBV7-2; CDR3: CASSSSTPSEQYF; DNA: TGTGCCAGCAGCTCCTCAACCCCCTCCGAGCAGTATTTT
size: few; J: TRBJ2-3; D: TRBD2; V: TRBV5-4; CDR3: CASSSPAGEGTDTQYF; DNA: TGTGCCAGCAGCTCACCGGCTGGGGAGGGAACAGATACGCAGTATTTT
size: NA; J: TRBJ2-1; D: TRBD1; V: TRBV2; CDR3: CATKDRAAYSEQFF; DNA: TGTGCCACCAAGGACAGGGCCGCGTACAGTGAGCAGTTCTTC
size: NA; J: TRBJ2-4; D: NA; V: TRBV9; CDR3: CASSVAYLAKNIQYF; DNA: TGTGCCAGCAGCGTAGCGTATCTAGCCAAAAACATTCAGTACTTC
size: few; J: TRBJ2-5; D: NA; V: TRBV7-2; CDR3: CASSLHLGGYQETQYF; DNA: TGTGCCAGCAGCTTGCATCTCGGGGGTTACCAAGAGACCCAGTACTTC
size: few; J: TRBJ2-1; D: TRBD2; V: TRBV7-8; CDR3: CASSRRRLSGGRYNEQFF; DNA: TGTGCCAGCAGTCGGCGCCGGCTTAGCGGGGGCCGGTACAATGAGCAGTTCTTC
size: NA; J: TRBJ2-1; D: NA; V: TRBV19; CDR3: CASSVGGYNEQFF; DNA: TGTGCCAGTAGTGTTGGAGGGTACAATGAGCAGTTCTTC
size: NA; J: TRBJ2-2; D: NA; V: TRBV7-9; CDR3: CASSLVKELFF; DNA: TGTGCCAGCAGCTTAGTAAAAGAGCTGTTTTTT
size: NA; J: TRBJ2-1; D: NA; V: TRBV4-3; CDR3: CASSRDHRWGDPDYNEQFF; DNA: TGCGCCAGCAGCCGAGACCACCGGTGGGGTGACCCCGACTACAATGAGCAGTTCTTC
size: few; J: TRBJ2-7; D: NA; V: TRBV20-1; CDR3: CSATGRGGSYEQYF; DNA: TGCAGTGCTACGGGGAGGGGGGGCTCCTACGAGCAGTACTTC
size: NA; J: TRBJ1-2; D: TRBD1; V: TRBV4-2; CDR3: CASSQVQGSWGSNYGYTF; DNA: TGTGCCAGCAGCCAAGTACAGGGGTCTTGGGGTTCAAACTATGGCTACACCTTC
size: NA; J: TRBJ2-1; D: TRBD1; V: TRBV12-3/TRBV12-4; CDR3: CAIQQGRPYNEQFF; DNA: TGTGCCATTCAACAGGGGAGACCCTACAATGAGCAGTTCTTC
size: few; J: TRBJ1-2; D: NA; V: TRBV11-2; CDR3: CASSPGQSSYGYTF; DNA: TGTGCCAGCAGCCCTGGACAGTCATCATATGGCTACACCTTC
size: many; J: TRBJ2-5; D: NA; V: TRBV7-9; CDR3: CATRETQYF; DNA: TGTGCCACCCGGGAGACCCAGTACTTC
size: NA; J: TRBJ2-5; D: NA; V: TRBV10-3; CDR3: CAISGRQSQETQYF; DNA: TGTGCCATCAGCGGTCGACAGAGCCAAGAGACCCAGTACTTC
size: NA; J: TRBJ2-1; D: TRBD2; V: TRBV9; CDR3: CATAGGYNEQFF; DNA: TGTGCCACCGCGGGGGGTTACAATGAGCAGTTCTTC
size: few; J: TRBJ2-1; D: TRBD1; V: TRBV18; CDR3: CASSPGGQGTYNEQFF; DNA: TGTGCCAGCTCACCAGGGGGACAGGGAACCTACAATGAGCAGTTCTTC
size: many; J: TRBJ2-3; D: NA; V: TRBV5-1; CDR3: CASSSGGQLTDTQYF; DNA: TGCGCCAGCAGCTCGGGGGGACAGCTCACAGATACGCAGTATTTT
size: many; J: TRBJ2-5; D: NA; V: TRBV5-1; CDR3: CASSFGQETQYF; DNA: TGTGCCAGCAGTTTTGGGCAAGAGACCCAGTACTTC
size: many; J: TRBJ2-5; D: TRBD2; V: TRBV7-2; CDR3: CASSFWTSEPQYF; DNA: TGTGCCAGCAGCTTCTGGACTAGCGAGCCCCAGTACTTC
size: few; J: TRBJ2-3; D: NA; V: TRBV4-2; CDR3: CASSQEPGGTDTQYF; DNA: TGTGCCAGCAGCCAAGAACCGGGGGGCACAGATACGCAGTATTTT
size: many; J: TRBJ2-7; D: TRBD2; V: TRBV4-3; CDR3: CASSQVSSGAREQYF; DNA: TGCGCCAGCAGCCAAGTTAGTAGCGGGGCGCGGGAGCAGTACTTC
size: few; J: TRBJ2-7; D: NA; V: TRBV15; CDR3: CATSRDRLAYEQYF; DNA: TGTGCCACCAGCAGAGATCGGCTAGCCTACGAGCAGTACTTC
size: NA; J: TRBJ2-1; D: TRBD2; V: TRBV6-2/TRBV6-3; CDR3: CASGTSGGSYNEQFF; DNA: TGTGCCAGCGGGACTAGCGGTGGCTCCTACAATGAGCAGTTCTTC
size: NA; J: TRBJ1-1; D: NA; V: TRBV2; CDR3: CASILTPNTEAFF; DNA: TGTGCCAGCATCCTGACACCGAACACTGAAGCTTTCTTT
size: NA; J: TRBJ2-2; D: NA; V: TRBV11-3; CDR3: CASSLGRGRTGENTGELFF; DNA: TGTGCCAGCAGCCTTGGGAGGGGTCGCACAGGGGAGAACACCGGGGAGCTGTTTTTT
size: few; J: TRBJ2-2; D: TRBD1; V: TRBV6-2/TRBV6-3; CDR3: CASGTGVLLTGELFF; DNA: TGTGCCAGCGGGACAGGAGTTTTACTCACCGGGGAGCTGTTTTTT
size: few; J: TRBJ2-1; D: NA; V: TRBV12-3/TRBV12-4; CDR3: CASSFYTEAYNEQFF; DNA: TGTGCCAGCAGTTTTTACACGGAGGCTTACAATGAGCAGTTCTTC
size: NA; J: TRBJ2-1; D: NA; V: TRBV3-1; CDR3: CASSQRGYNEQFF; DNA: TGTGCCAGCAGCCAGAGGGGGTACAATGAGCAGTTCTTC
size: many; J: TRBJ2-2; D: NA; V: TRBV12-3/TRBV12-4; CDR3: CASKPGQNSGELFF; DNA: TGTGCCAGCAAACCGGGACAAAACTCCGGGGAGCTGTTTTTT
size: NA; J: TRBJ2-1; D: NA; V: TRBV25-1; CDR3: CASSEWAGRNEQFF; DNA: TGTGCCAGCAGTGAATGGGCAGGGCGTAATGAGCAGTTCTTC
size: few; J: TRBJ2-7; D: TRBD1; V: TRBV3-1; CDR3: CASSHTGTGTYEQYF; DNA: TGTGCCAGCAGCCACACCGGGACAGGGACCTACGAGCAGTACTTC
size: few; J: TRBJ2-3; D: NA; V: TRBV5-1; CDR3: CASSFRVQGTVTDTQYF; DNA: TGCGCCAGCAGCTTTCGTGTCCAGGGGACTGTGACAGATACGCAGTATTTT
size: NA; J: TRBJ2-7; D: TRBD1; V: TRBV5-1; CDR3: CASSLKTGDEQYF; DNA: TGCGCCAGCAGCTTGAAGACAGGGGACGAGCAGTACTTC
size: NA; J: TRBJ1-3; D: NA; V: TRBV12-3/TRBV12-4; CDR3: CASLDGSSGNTIYF; DNA: TGTGCCAGCTTGGACGGGAGCTCTGGAAACACCATATATTTT